This T cell receptor (beta chain) was observed in a study of CD8+CD57+ T cells in acquired aplastic anemia. Study-level findings and limits: Patients and controls shared 25 to 35 CD8+ CDR3 sequences, which appeared highly expressed in patients and within their immunodominant clones.

The use of genomic DNA as template underpinned the TCR beta VDJ and CDR3 profiling. TCRdb independently ran MiXCR on the reads; one entry per CDR3 protein. The profile covers more than 150,000 distinct CDR3 sequences, with 46% appearing a single time and about 2.9% taken by the ten largest. Trimming removed 4 bases from V and 4 bases from J, with 10 bases in between. Germline CDR1 and CDR2: MGHDK and SYGVNS. The CDR3 sequence is 13 residues long. About this clonotype itself: What it binds is unknown.

This chain links TRBV25-1 with TRBJ1-2; no firm D call. The origin of this receptor is a human donor in good health. Material: sorted CD4+, CD8+, or CD8+CD57+ T cells (not recorded which) from PBMCs. The CDR3 region is CASSVGSSYGYTF. DNA for the CDR3: TGTGCCAGCAGTGTCGGCAGTAGCTATGGCTACACCTTC.